This TCR beta chain comes out of a study of beta chain features in type 1 diabetes. The entirety of the isolated RNA underwent reverse transcription, so expressed TCRB transcripts were sequenced. The data were produced by immunoSEQ multiplex PCR, yet TCRdb's version contains in-frame clones alone and is incomplete. The sample lists under 900,000 clones, roughly 15% occurring once. Deletions cut 2 bases from V and 6 bases from J, with 11 bases between. The CDR3 length is 14 residues. The germline gives CDR1 SGHTA, CDR2 FQGNSA. The V call is TRBV7-2, the J call TRBJ1-5; TRBD1 might be the D (6 bases). This clonotype was obtained from a woman under 30 in good health. Sequences were obtained from naive CD4+ T cells from blood. The CDR3 loop is CASSLRIRGQPQHF. CDR3 DNA: TGTGCCAGCAGCTTACGGATCAGGGGTCAGCCCCAGCATTTT. The full variable domain, with the rest looked up from reference TRBV7-2 and TRBJ1-5, is GAGVSQSPSNKVTEKGKDVELRCDPISGHTALYWYRQSLGQGLEFLIYFQGNSAPDKSGLPSDRFSAERTGGSVSTLTIQRTQQEDSAVYLCASSLRIRGQPQHFGDGTRLSIL.